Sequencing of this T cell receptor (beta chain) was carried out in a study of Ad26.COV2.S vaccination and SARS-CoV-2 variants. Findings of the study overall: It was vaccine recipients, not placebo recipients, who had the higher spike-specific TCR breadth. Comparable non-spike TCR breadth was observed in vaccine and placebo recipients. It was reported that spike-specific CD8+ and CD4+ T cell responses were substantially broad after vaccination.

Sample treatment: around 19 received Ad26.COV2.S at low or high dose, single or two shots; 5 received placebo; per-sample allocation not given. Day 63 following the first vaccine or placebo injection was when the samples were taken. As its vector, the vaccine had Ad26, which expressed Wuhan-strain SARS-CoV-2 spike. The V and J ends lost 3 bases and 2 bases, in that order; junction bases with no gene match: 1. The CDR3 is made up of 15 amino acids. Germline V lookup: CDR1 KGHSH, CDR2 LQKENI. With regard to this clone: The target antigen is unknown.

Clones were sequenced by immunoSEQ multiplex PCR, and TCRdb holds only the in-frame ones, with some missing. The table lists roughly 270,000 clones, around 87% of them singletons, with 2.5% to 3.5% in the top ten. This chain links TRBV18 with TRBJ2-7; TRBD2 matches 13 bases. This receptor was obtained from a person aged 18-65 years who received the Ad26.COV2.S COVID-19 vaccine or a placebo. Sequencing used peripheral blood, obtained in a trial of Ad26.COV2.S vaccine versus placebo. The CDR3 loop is CASSPGTSGAYEQYF. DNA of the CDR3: TGTGCCAGCTCACCCGGGACTAGCGGGGCCTACGAGCAGTACTTC.